This TCR beta chain was retrieved from a study of blood T cells in healthy people across ages. The CDR3 has 15 amino acids. The germline V gene has CDR1 LGHDT and CDR2 YNNKEL (reference sequence). The V end was cut by 4 bases, the J end by 6 bases, with 16 bases between. Regarding the study as a whole: It was the long-lived donors that had more naive CD4+ cells and higher diversity than aged donors. Diversity of TCR beta correlated strongly with naive T cell percentage. Lack of knowledge of donor CMV status possibly confounded expanded clonotype changes.

This clonotype was counted a few times. Its antigen is undetermined. Combining a sample-barcoded 5' primer with a J-beta primer mix, a second PCR ran for roughly 7 to 12 cycles. TCRdb analysed the 5' RACE reads with MiXCR anew, one entry per CDR3 protein. The sample contains over 550,000 distinct CDR3 sequences, approximately 30% of which appear only once. The sequence was collected from a woman at least 80 years old in good health. This chain connects TRBV3-1 to TRBJ2-1, with TRBD2 as a possible D gene (5 bases). Sequencing was done on a sample of blood. The CDR3 DNA is TGTGCCAGCAGCCCCGGGATCTATCAAGGCAATGAGCAGTTCTTC. Its protein is CASSPGIYQGNEQFF.